This T cell receptor (beta chain) comes out of a study of blood T cells in healthy people across ages. Findings and caveats of the study: The donors' CMV status was not determined, possibly confounding changes in expanded clonotypes. TCR beta diversity, measured per million T cells, fell in a roughly linear way with age. The authors considered diversity estimates from one million T cells to be underestimates.

With regard to this clonotype: Its antigen is undetermined. The junction shows a germline mismatch at one end, possibly a read error.

Sample-barcoded 5' priming and a J-beta primer mix drove a second PCR of about 7 to 11 cycles. Every molecule of cDNA carried a tag from a template-switch adaptor with 12 random nucleotides. One entry per CDR3 protein, called by TCRdb with MiXCR from the 5' RACE reads. The sample yields 1.5 million to 2 million distinct CDR3 sequences, roughly 28% seen once. The CDR3 has 16 residues. The germline V gene encodes CDR1 SGHRS and CDR2 YFSETQ. The chain is built from TRBV5-1 and TRBJ2-3; 8 bases map to TRBD2. Sequencing input: blood. The clonotype was recovered from a woman in her twenties or thirties in good health. The CDR3 region has the DNA TGCGCCAGCAGCTCCCGGGGGGGGTTGGCCACAGGTACGCAGTATTTT. Residues: CASSSRGGLATGTQYF. Together with reference TRBV5-1 and TRBJ2-3, the CDR3 gives the full variable domain: KAGVTQTPRYLIKTRGQQVTLSCSPISGHRSVSWYQQTPGQGLQFLFEYFSETQRNKGNFPGRFSGRQFSNSRSEMNVSTLELGDSALYLCASSSRGGLATGTQYFGPGTRLTVL.